This TCR beta chain was observed in a study of cytomegalovirus exposure and HLA in healthy donors. In the PCR, 60 Vbeta and 13 Jbeta primers were used. Clones were read by immunoSEQ multiplex PCR, and TCRdb kept only the in-frame ones, dropping some. The table shows around 210,000 clones, with approximately 81% occurring only once. As regards this clone: Its antigen remains unidentified.

Overall study findings and caveats: Sequencing artifact likely explains a cluster of highly shared sequence variants. Later analysis associated a missense DCLRE1C variant with TCR beta V- and J-gene trimming. As confirmed in vitro, a few CMV-associated chains were specific for CMV antigens. Later examination showed HLA-associated TCR beta chains had greater clonal expansion than equally common others.

CDR1 and CDR2 (germline): SGHAT, FQNNGV. V dropped 5 bases and J dropped 7 bases, with 13 bases sitting between them. The CDR3 spans 13 residues. This rearrangement joins TRBV11-2 to TRBJ2-3, with TRBD1 as a possible D gene (6 bases). This TCR was sampled from a girl aged 2 to 9 in good health and CMV-seronegative. The source material was PBMCs. DNA of the CDR3: TGTGCCAGCAGCATAAACAGGGCGAATACGCAGTATTTT. This translates into CASSINRANTQYF.